This T cell receptor beta chain was recovered during a study of T cell responses to AZD1222 COVID-19 vaccine. The repertoire was sequenced with immunoSEQ multiplex PCR; TCRdb's copy has only in-frame clones and lacks some. The table includes roughly 200,000 clones, around 94% detected once. The CDR3 is made up of 18 amino acids. Germline CDR1 SGHTA, CDR2 FQGNSA. The V gene end was trimmed by 4 bases and the J gene end by 7 bases; junction bases not matched to a gene: 13. This chain joins TRBV7-2 and TRBJ2-1; 13 nucleotides line up with TRBD2. The receptor's source is an adult who received the MenACWY meningococcal vaccine as a control. The sample in question was peripheral blood, obtained 28 days after the second dose of the MenACWY control vaccine. The CDR3 region has the DNA TGTGCCAGCAGCTCCTCTCGGACTAGCGGGAGAATAGATAATGAGCAGTTCTTC. Translated, it gives CASSSSRTSGRIDNEQFF.